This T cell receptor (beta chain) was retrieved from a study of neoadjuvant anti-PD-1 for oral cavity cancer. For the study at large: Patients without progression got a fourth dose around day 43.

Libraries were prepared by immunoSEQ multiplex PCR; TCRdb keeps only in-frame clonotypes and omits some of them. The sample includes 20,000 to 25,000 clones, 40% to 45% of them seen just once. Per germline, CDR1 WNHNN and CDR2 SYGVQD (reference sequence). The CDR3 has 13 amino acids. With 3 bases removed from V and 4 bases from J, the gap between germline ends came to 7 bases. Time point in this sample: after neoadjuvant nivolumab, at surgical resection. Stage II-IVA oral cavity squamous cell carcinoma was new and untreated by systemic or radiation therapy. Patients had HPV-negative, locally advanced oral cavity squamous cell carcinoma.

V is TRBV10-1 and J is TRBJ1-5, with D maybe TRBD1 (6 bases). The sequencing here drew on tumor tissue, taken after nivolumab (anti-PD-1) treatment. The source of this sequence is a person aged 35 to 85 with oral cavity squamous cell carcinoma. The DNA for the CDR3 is TGCGCCAGCAGTGAAACAGGGAATCAGCCCCAGCATTTT. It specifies CASSETGNQPQHF.